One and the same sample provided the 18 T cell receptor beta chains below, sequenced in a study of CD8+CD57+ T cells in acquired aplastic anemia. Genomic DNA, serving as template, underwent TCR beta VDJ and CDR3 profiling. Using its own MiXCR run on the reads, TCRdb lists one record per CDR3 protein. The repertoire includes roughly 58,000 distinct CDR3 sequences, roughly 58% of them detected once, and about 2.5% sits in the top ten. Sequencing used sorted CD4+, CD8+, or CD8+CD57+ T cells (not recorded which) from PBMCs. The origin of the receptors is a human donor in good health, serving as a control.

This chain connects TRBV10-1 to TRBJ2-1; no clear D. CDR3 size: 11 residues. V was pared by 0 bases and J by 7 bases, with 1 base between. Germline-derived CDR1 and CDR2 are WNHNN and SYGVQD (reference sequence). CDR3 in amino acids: CASSESNEQFF. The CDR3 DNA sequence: TGCGCCAGCAGTGAGTCGAATGAGCAGTTCTTC.

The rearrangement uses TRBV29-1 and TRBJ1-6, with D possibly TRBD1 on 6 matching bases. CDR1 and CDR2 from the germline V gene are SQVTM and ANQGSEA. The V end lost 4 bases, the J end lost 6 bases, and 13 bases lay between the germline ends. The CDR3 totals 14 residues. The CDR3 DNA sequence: TGCAGCGTTGGCTCAGGGGACCCTAATTCACCCCTCCACTTT. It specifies CSVGSGDPNSPLHF.

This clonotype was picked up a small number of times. CDR3 nucleotides: TGCGCCAGCAGTGATCCTCAAGGGCCAGGGGACTATGGCTACACCTTC. It translates to CASSDPQGPGDYGYTF. V and J are TRBV10-2 and TRBJ1-2; TRBD1 is a possible D gene (6 bases). The ends were cut back, 3 bases at V and 3 bases at J, with 17 bases in the middle. Germline V gives CDR1 WSHSY, CDR2 SAAADI. CDR3 length equals 16 residues.

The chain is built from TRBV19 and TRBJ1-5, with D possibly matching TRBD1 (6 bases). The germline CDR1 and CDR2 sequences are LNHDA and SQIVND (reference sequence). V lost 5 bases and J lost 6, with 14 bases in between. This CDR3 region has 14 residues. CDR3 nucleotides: TGTGCCAGTAGTTTCGAGACAGGACGTCAGCCCCAGCATTTT. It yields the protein CASSFETGRQPQHF.

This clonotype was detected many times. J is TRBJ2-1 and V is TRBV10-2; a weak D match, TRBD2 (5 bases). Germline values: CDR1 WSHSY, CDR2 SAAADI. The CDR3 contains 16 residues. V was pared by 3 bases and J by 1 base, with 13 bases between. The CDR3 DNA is TGCGCCAGCAGTGATCTTGAGGGAGTATCCTACAATGAGCAGTTCTTC. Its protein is CASSDLEGVSYNEQFF.

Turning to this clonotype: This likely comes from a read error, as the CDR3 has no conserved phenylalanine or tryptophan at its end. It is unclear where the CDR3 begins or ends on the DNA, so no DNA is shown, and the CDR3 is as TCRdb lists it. CDR3 protein: CARSGTGSYNERFL. The rearrangement joins TRBV2 to TRBJ2-1; the table's TRBD2 call for D was not verified on the DNA. The CDR3 is 14 amino acids in total, end residues counted. Germline loops: CDR1 SNHLY, CDR2 FYNNEI.

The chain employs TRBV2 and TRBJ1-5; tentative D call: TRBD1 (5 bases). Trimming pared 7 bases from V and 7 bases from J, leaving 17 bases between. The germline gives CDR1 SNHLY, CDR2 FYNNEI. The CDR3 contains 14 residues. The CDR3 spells CASNRGGTGQPQHF. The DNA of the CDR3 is TGTGCCAGCAATCGTGGTGGTACAGGACAGCCCCAGCATTTT.

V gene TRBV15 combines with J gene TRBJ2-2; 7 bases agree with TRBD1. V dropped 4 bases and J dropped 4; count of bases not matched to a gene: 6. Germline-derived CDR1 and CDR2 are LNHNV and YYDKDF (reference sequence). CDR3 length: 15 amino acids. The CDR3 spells CATSIRDRPTGELFF. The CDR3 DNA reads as TGTGCCACCAGCATCCGGGACAGACCCACCGGGGAGCTGTTTTTT.

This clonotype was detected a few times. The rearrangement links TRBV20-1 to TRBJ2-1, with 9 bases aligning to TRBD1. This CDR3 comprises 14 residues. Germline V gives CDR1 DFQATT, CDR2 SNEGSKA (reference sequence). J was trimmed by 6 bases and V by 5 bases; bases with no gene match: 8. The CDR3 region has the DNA TGCAGTGCTCCGACCGGGACAGGGACCAATGAGCAGTTCTTC. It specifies CSAPTGTGTNEQFF.

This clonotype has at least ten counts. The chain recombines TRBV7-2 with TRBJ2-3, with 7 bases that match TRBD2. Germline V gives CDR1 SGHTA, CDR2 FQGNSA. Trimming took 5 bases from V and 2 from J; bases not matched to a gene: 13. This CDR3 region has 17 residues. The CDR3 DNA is TGTGCCAGCAGCCTAGGGCGGGGAGGGGCGTCCACAGATACGCAGTATTTT. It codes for CASSLGRGGASTDTQYF.

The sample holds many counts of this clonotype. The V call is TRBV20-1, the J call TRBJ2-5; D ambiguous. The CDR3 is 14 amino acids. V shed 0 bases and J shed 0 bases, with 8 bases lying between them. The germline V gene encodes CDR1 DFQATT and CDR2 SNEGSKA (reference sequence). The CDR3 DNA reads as TGCAGTGCTAGAGATACGGCGGACCAAGAGACCCAGTACTTC. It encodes CSARDTADQETQYF.

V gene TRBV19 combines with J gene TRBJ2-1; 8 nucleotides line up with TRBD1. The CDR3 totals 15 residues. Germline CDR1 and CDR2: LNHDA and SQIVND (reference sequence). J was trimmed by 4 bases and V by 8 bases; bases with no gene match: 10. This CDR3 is CASQAAGTGYNEQFF. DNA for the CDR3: TGTGCCAGTCAAGCGGCCGGGACAGGATACAATGAGCAGTTCTTC.

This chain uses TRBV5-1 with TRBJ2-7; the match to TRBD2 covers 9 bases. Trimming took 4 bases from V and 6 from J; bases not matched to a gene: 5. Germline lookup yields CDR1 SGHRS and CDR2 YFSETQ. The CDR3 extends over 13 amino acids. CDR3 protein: CASSPGLASEQYF. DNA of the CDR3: TGCGCCAGCAGCCCGGGACTAGCAAGCGAGCAGTACTTC.

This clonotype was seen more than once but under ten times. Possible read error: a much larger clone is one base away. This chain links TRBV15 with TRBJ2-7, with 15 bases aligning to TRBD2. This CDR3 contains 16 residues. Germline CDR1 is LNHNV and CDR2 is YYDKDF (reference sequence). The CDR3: CTSSRGTSGRLNEQYF. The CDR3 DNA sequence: TGTACCAGCAGCCGTGGGACTAGCGGGAGGTTGAACGAGCAGTACTTC.

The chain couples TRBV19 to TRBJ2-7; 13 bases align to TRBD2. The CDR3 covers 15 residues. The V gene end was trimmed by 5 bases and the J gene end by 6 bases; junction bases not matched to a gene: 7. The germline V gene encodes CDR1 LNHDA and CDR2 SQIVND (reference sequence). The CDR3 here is CASSPSTSGRFEQYF. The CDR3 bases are TGTGCCAGTAGTCCCTCGACTAGCGGGAGGTTCGAGCAGTACTTC.

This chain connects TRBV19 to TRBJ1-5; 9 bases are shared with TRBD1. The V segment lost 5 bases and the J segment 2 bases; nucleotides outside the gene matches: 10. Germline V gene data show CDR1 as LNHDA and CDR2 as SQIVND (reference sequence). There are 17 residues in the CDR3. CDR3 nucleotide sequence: TGTGCCAGTAGTGTGGGACAGGGTAGAAGGGGCAATCAGCCCCAGCATTTT. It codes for CASSVGQGRRGNQPQHF. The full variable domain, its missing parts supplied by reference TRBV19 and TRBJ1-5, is DGGITQSPKYLFRKEGQNVTLSCEQNLNHDAMYWYRQDPGQGLRLIYYSQIVNDFQKGDIAEGYSVSREKKESFPLTVTSAQKNPTAFYLCASSVGQGRRGNQPQHFGDGTRLSIL.

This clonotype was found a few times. CDR3: CASSATENYGYTF. The CDR3 coding sequence is TGTGCCAGCAGTGCGACAGAAAACTATGGCTACACCTTC. The chain carries TRBV2 and TRBJ1-2, with D maybe TRBD1 (5 bases). CDR1 is SNHLY, CDR2 FYNNEI, per germline. This CDR3 comprises 13 residues. V was shortened by 4 bases and J by 2 bases, with 8 bases between the two germline ends.

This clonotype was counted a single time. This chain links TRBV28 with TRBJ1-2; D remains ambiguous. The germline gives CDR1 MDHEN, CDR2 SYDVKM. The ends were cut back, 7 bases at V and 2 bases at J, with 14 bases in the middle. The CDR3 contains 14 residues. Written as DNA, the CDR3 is TGTGCCAGCACCGAAGAGGGAAGGAACTATGGCTACACCTTC. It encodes CASTEEGRNYGYTF.